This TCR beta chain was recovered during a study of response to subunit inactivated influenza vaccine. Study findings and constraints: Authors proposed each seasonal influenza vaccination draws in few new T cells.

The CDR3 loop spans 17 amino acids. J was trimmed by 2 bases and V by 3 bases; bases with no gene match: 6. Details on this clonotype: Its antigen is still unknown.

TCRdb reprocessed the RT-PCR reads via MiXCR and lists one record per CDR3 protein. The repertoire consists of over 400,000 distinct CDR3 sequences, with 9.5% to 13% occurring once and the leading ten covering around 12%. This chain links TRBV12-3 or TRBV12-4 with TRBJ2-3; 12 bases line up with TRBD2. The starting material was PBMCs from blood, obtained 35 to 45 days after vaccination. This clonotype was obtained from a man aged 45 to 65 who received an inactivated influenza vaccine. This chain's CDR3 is CASSFELAGGNTDTQYF. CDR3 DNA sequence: TGTGCCAGCAGTTTCGAACTAGCGGGGGGTAACACAGATACGCAGTATTTT.